This TCR beta chain was found in a study of cytomegalovirus exposure and HLA in healthy donors (dated by TCRdb to 2016 to 2017). General notes on the study: An earlier analysis of several hundred of the donors reported 250 to 300 Gb of sequence data and some 120 million unique TCR beta sequences from about 179 million T cells. Alongside the repertoire data, information on donor age, sex, ethnicity and CMV serostatus was compiled. A separate validation cohort of roughly 130 different subjects was used in addition to the approximately 610-subject first cohort. On average, approximately 250,000 unique TCR beta nucleotide sequences were sequenced per donor among 300 to 500 genotyped donors of the cohort, with roughly 19% of those sequences being non-productive. Because of strong linkage in the cohort, roughly 5 DR-DQ haplotypes were treated as single units for association and clustering. Class I and class II HLA loci were covered by the typing at four-digit resolution. Using immunosequencing, the study profiled T cell repertoires from about 620 subjects and related those repertoires to cytomegalovirus serostatus. An early release covering some 640 HLA-typed donors comprised about 300 gigabases of sequencing data and around 80 million unique TCR sequences. In the later analysis, no new phenotypic data were used to find candidate immune exposures; instead, reliance was placed on TCR beta sequences and their occurrence across donors. The study combined high-throughput TCR immunosequencing, statistical association of individual TCRs with disease status, and machine learning to predict cytomegalovirus infection status. Every repertoire in the discovery cohort had been generated on one and the same sequencing platform. Among the roughly 400 genotyped donors, about 85% belonged to the genetic ancestry cluster associated with self-reported Caucasian donors. In a later genetic analysis, genome-wide SNP genotypes for about 55% of the roughly 700 donors were used, and that subset was treated as a discovery cohort. Typing coverage differed by locus: A, B, C, DRB1 and DQB1 were typed in about 629-640 donors, DQA1 in 500 to 550, DPA1 in some 570, and DPB1 in roughly 470. An earlier analysis of around 540 of the donors applied high-throughput TCR beta sequencing to assess whether each TCR beta V gene segment acted as functional or pseudogenic. The study aimed to test whether signatures of past pathogen exposure could be identified by cataloging public T cell receptors. A later analysis re-examined previously published TCR beta repertoires from several hundred donors and added high-resolution HLA genotyping to investigate patterns of TCR occurrence.

General conclusions and limits of the study: The sequencing pipeline was judged likely to have produced a cluster of highly shared sequence variants as a technical artifact. Sequencing depth was assumed to be roughly uniform across donors in the presence/absence analyses, though that assumption may not hold. Most CMV-associated TCR beta chains appeared to be HLA-restricted in a later analysis, and the HLA associations seemed to be driven largely by CMV exposure. A later analysis reported that several top co-occurrence clusters appeared linked to parvovirus B19, influenza, CMV and Epstein-Barr virus. The cohort was sequenced for TCR beta chains only, and without alpha or paired-chain data the features that could be detected were limited. In a later analysis, the rate of TCR association differed among HLA loci, with DRB1 alleles having the most associated TCRs and HLA-C alleles having the fewest. Immune exposure information for the cohort was limited to CMV serostatus. Most TCR sequences were seen in very few donors, while some public TCRs were found in many individuals. Compared with the roughly 600-donor mean, donors in an Asian-associated ancestry cluster had fewer N-insertions in productive TCRs, according to a later genetic analysis. Assigning TCR associations to individual alleles was difficult when HLA alleles, especially DR and DQ, strongly co-occurred. The study gave a list of 150 to 200 TCR beta chains associated with cytomegalovirus. Linkage disequilibrium might explain the correlated functional status among segregating V segments, but an unknown experimental factor could not be excluded. In an earlier analysis of roughly 560 of the donors, most TCR beta V segments were observed in productive rearrangements about 90% or about 30% of the time, broadly matching IMGT annotations. Cytomegalovirus status was reported to be diagnosed by the classifier with high specificity and sensitivity in both the original and validation cohorts. It was suggested by the authors that the approach could potentially be generalized to other disease states and immunological phenotypes. Because counts were too low, 15 to 20 rarely observed V segments, including chromosome 9 orphons, were excluded from the earlier analysis of 587 of the donors. In a later analysis, some 18,000 TCR beta sequences were associated with specific HLA alleles at a false discovery rate of 0.05. A later analysis found that HLA-associated TCR beta chains were more clonally expanded and had lower generation probabilities than equally common non-associated chains. Three of the identified cytomegalovirus-associated TCR beta chains were confirmed in vitro to be specific for cytomegalovirus antigens. Because HLA typing was missing for some donors at each locus, association tests included only the typed subset. The 87-base-pair reads could not distinguish some IMGT-functional V segments, including TRBV6-2 and TRBV6-3, so those segments were excluded. A further reported finding was that TCR beta sequences accurately predicted the HLA-A and HLA-B alleles for most subjects in the first cohort. A later genetic analysis associated a missense DCLRE1C variant with V-gene and J-gene trimming of TCR beta chains, and an independent cohort replicated the association.

The cohort consisted of 666 healthy bone marrow donors. All cohort members were sampled while nominally healthy, although unrecorded immune exposures were likely present. The donor tested CMV seronegative and was one of the 352 seronegative cohort members. A peripheral blood sample was provided by each donor, and peripheral blood mononuclear cells were used for TCR beta sequencing. Genomic DNA was extracted from the blood cell samples with the Qiagen DNeasy Blood Extraction Kit. V is pared back by 0 bases and J by 8 bases, with 13 bases lying between the germline termini. The CDR3 goes from the cysteine to the phenylalanine over 14 residues. The only DNA kept is the CDR3, 42 bases in frame from the first base. CDR1 and CDR2 (SGHDN, FVKESK) derive from the germline V gene. Regarding this clone: It has no known antigen specificity. Nothing much larger sits one base from this clone, and base qualities are not available.

Preparation of the library involved the immunoSEQ multiplex PCR assay. For the multiplex PCR, a mixture combining 60 forward primers for TCR Vbeta segments and 13 reverse primers for TCR Jbeta segments was used. The CDR3 region of rearranged TCR beta genes was amplified from genomic DNA with a multiplex PCR assay. Amplified TCR beta libraries were sequenced as 87-base-pair reads on the Illumina HiSeq System. The study's own analysis went as follows. A later analysis tallied 80 million to 95 million unique TCR beta chains across the 700 or so repertoires, and about 12 million of those chains were shared by two or more donors. Raw reads were error-corrected and collapsed into unique sequences by a nearest-neighbor algorithm in which closely related sequences were merged to remove PCR and sequencing errors. To assign V, D and J gene segments, CDR3 sequences were aligned to IMGT reference sequences. For a sequence to be retained, a match of at least six nucleotides was required to both a V gene segment and a J gene segment. A rearrangement counted as productive if the CDR3 had no stop codons and remained in frame with V and J, and every other rearrangement counted as non-productive. CDR3 was defined according to IMGT convention as the region running from the second conserved V-encoded cysteine to the conserved J-encoded phenylalanine. The earlier analysis of approximately 500 of the donors excluded sequences that lacked an unambiguous match to a single V gene segment. An earlier analysis of several hundred of the donors called V segments functional above 56.7% productive rearrangements and segregating when the between-donor standard deviation exceeded 5%. To diagnose cytomegalovirus status from the catalog of TCR beta chain sequences, a statistical classification framework was built. In a later analysis, TCR nucleotide sequences were compared against IMGT/GENE-DB human TR gene sequences so that V and J genes could be assigned. In a later analysis, CDR3 sequences and most-parsimonious VDJ recombination scenarios were assigned using the TCRdist pipeline. In a later analysis, each TCR beta chain was defined by its CDR3 amino acid sequence together with its V-gene family, and reads without a unique V-gene family were excluded. To address suspected cross-contamination and a sequencing artifact, a later analysis removed 450 to 700 highly shared, low-generation-probability nucleotide sequences. A later analysis calculated a clonal expansion index for each public chain from normalized within-repertoire ranks of inferred template counts. In a later analysis, generation probabilities were computed using a VDJ recombination model fitted to out-of-frame rearrangements, and the results were checked against IGoR. A later analysis scored TCR-TCR, TCR-HLA and TCR-CMV co-occurrence with hypergeometric tests, applying a repertoire-size bias correction to TCR pairs. False discovery rates were estimated in a later analysis by permuting HLA or CMV assignments 20 times. In a later analysis, co-occurring TCRs were grouped using DBSCAN, and TCRdist sequence similarity was added for clustering within HLA-allele-positive subsets. Repertoires with fewer than 30,000 or more than 120,000 public chains, plus five repertoires with anomalous nucleotide sharing, were excluded from co-occurrence clustering. What TCRdb holds here is the immuneACCESS table cut down to in-frame rearrangements. Part of the clones is not present; checked against another copy, under half of the missing clones reflect an unresolved V gene, and the others are unexplained. D and trimming come from the DNA, and the V and J calls and clone size come from that table. Counted in this sample were over 95,000 clones; about 79% of them appeared once. Roughly 2.6% of the sample lies in the top ten.

The clonotype comes from a woman between 18 and 29 years old in good health and CMV-seronegative. Sequenced sample: PBMCs. This chain is built from TRBV14 and TRBJ1-1, with the D gene not clear enough to name. In nucleotides, the sequence is TGTGCCAGCAGCCAAGATTTGGGAGCCATAGAAGCTTTCTTT. It is translated as CASSQDLGAIEAFF.